What follows are 26 T cell receptor beta chains derived from one specimen sequenced in a study of T cells in Graves' hyperthyroidism and ophthalmopathy. TCR beta CDR3 sequences were amplified from RNA transcripts. First-round RT-PCR with HTBI primers amplified the TCR CDR3 region. TCRdb re-analysed the multiplex PCR reads in MiXCR, keeping a single row per CDR3 protein. There are 640,000 or so distinct CDR3 sequences in the sample; 12% to 15% occur only once, and 7.1% lies in the top ten. Sequenced material: blood. These receptors were obtained from a young woman with Graves' ophthalmopathy.

This clonotype was seen at least ten times. The chain recombines TRBV11-3 with TRBJ2-6; D not certain. Deletions cut 2 bases from V and 0 bases from J, with 8 bases between. The CDR3 extends over 16 amino acids. CDR1 SGHNT and CDR2 YENEEA come from the germline V gene. As DNA, the CDR3 is TGTGCCAGCAGCTTACTTGAACTCTCTGGGGCCAACGTCCTGACTTTC. This codes for CASSLLELSGANVLTF.

This clonotype was recorded many times. The chain combines TRBV12-3 or TRBV12-4 with TRBJ2-3, with TRBD1 matching 8 bases. Trimming at V came to 3 bases and at J to 4 bases, leaving 3 bases not matched to a gene. CDR3 length equals 14 residues. CDR3 sequence: CASSFGQGPDTQYF. The CDR3 DNA sequence: TGTGCCAGCAGTTTCGGACAGGGACCAGATACGCAGTATTTT.

This clonotype has a handful of counts. The V gene is TRBV25-1, the J gene TRBJ2-5, with a tentative D call TRBD1 (6 bases). Trimming left V 3 bases short and J 2 bases short, with 13 bases between. The CDR3 runs 15 residues. Germline-derived CDR1 and CDR2 are MGHDK and SYGVNS. The CDR3 protein is CASSDLQGIQETQYF. Written as DNA, the CDR3 is TGTGCCAGCAGTGATCTACAGGGAATACAAGAGACCCAGTACTTC. Combining the CDR3 with reference TRBV25-1 and TRBJ2-5 gives the whole variable domain EADIYQTPRYLVIGTGKKITLECSQTMGHDKMYWYQQDPGMELHLIHYSYGVNSTEKGDLSSESTVSRIRTEHFPLTLESARPSHTSQYLCASSDLQGIQETQYFGPGTRLLVL.

There are many counts of this clonotype. The chain carries TRBV28 and TRBJ2-3; maybe TRBD1 (6 bases). Trimming took off 9 bases at V and 0 bases at J, with 10 bases between the two ends. This CDR3 region has 13 residues. Germline V gene data show CDR1 as MDHEN and CDR2 as SYDVKM. The CDR3 DNA follows: TGTGCCAGTGTGGACAGTAGCACAGATACGCAGTATTTT. It translates to CASVDSSTDTQYF.

Points on this clonotype: The CDR3 does not end in the conserved phenylalanine or tryptophan, so this is likely a read error. The rearrangement uses TRBV28 and TRBJ2-5, with D unclear. The CDR3 consists of 11 residues. The V end lost 2 bases, the J end lost 4 bases, and 2 bases lay between the germline ends. Germline values: CDR1 MDHEN, CDR2 SYDVKM. The CDR3, as DNA: TGTGCCAGCAGTTTAGTAGAGACCCAGTACTCC. This sequence encodes CASSLVETQYS.

This clonotype was seen many times. The CDR3, as DNA: TGTGCCAGCTCCCTTGCCACAGACTTCTACGAGCAGTACTTC. This sequence encodes CASSLATDFYEQYF. The chain is built from TRBV27 and TRBJ2-7; D is unresolved. The CDR3 totals 14 residues. V lost 8 bases, J lost 3 bases, and 17 bases lay in between. CDR1 is MNHEY and CDR2 is SMNVEV in the germline V gene (reference sequence).

The rearrangement joins TRBV19 to TRBJ2-1; 11 nucleotides match TRBD2. Germline trimming cut 5 bases from V and 7 bases from J; bases unmatched to any gene: 7. The length of the CDR3 is 15 residues. Germline assignment: CDR1 LNHDA and CDR2 SQIVND (reference sequence). CDR3: CASSRTSGSVNEQFF. CDR3 DNA: TGTGCCAGTAGTCGGACTAGCGGGTCAGTGAATGAGCAGTTCTTC.

This clonotype occurred many times. The rearrangement uses TRBV7-8 and TRBJ2-5; 10 bases are shared with TRBD2. The CDR3 is 16 residues long. CDR1 is SGHVS, CDR2 FQNEAQ, per germline. The J segment lost 5 bases and the V segment lost 1 base, leaving 7 bases of the junction unmatched. The CDR3 loop reads CASSLGSGRAAETQYF. Here the CDR3 DNA reads TGTGCCAGCAGCTTAGGAAGCGGGAGGGCCGCGGAGACCCAGTACTTC.

This clonotype was observed many times. J is TRBJ2-7 and V is TRBV2; D gene uncertain. V lost 2 bases and J 1 base, leaving 3 bases between the germline ends. The CDR3 covers 12 residues. CDR1 SNHLY and CDR2 FYNNEI come from the germline V gene. Here the CDR3 DNA reads TGTGCCAGCAGTGAACAGTCCTACGAGCAGTACTTC. Amino acid sequence: CASSEQSYEQYF.

The chain couples TRBV13 to TRBJ2-1; D might be TRBD1 (6 bases). CDR1 PRHDT and CDR2 FYEKMQ come from the germline V gene (reference sequence). V was clipped by 4 bases and J by 6 bases, with 19 bases between them. The CDR3 contains 16 residues. The CDR3 loop is CASSYVWAQGPNEQFF. The CDR3, as DNA: TGTGCCAGCAGCTATGTTTGGGCCCAGGGGCCCAATGAGCAGTTCTTC.

This clonotype was detected a few times. The J gene is TRBJ1-3, the V gene TRBV9; D ambiguous. The germline CDR1 and CDR2 sequences are SGDLS and YYNGEE. The CDR3 contains 16 residues. Trimming took off 0 bases at V and 0 bases at J, with 10 bases between the two ends. DNA for the CDR3: TGTGCCAGCAGCGTAGGCACGGGCTACTCTGGAAACACCATATATTTT. Its protein product is CASSVGTGYSGNTIYF.

For this clonotype: Possible read error: a much larger clone is one base away. The conserved closing phenylalanine or tryptophan is absent in this CDR3, likely reflecting a read error. The V and J genes are TRBV28 and TRBJ1-1; D is undetermined. V was cut by 2 bases and J by 1 base, with 5 bases left in between. CDR3 length: 13 amino acids. Germline V gives CDR1 MDHEN, CDR2 SYDVKM. CDR3 nucleotide sequence: TGTGCCAGCAGTTTAGATGAGAACACTGAAGCTTTCCTT. Translated, it gives CASSLDENTEAFL.

This clonotype turned up a few times. The chain joins TRBV19 to TRBJ2-7, with unresolved D. V lost 6 bases to trimming and J lost 5 bases, with 20 bases between them. Germline loops: CDR1 LNHDA, CDR2 SQIVND (reference sequence). The CDR3 extends over 15 amino acids. CDR3 nucleotides: TGTGCCAGTAGACCTTCGTCCGGTATGGGGAACGAGCAGTACTTC. Its translation is CASRPSSGMGNEQYF.

A few counts support this clonotype. This chain joins TRBV30 and TRBJ1-1, with D possibly TRBD1 on 5 matching bases. The germline gives CDR1 GTSNPN, CDR2 SVGIG (reference sequence). V gave up 0 bases and J gave up 1 base, with 9 bases separating them. CDR3 length: 14 residues. This chain's CDR3 is CAWSVRRGNTEAFF. The CDR3 DNA reads TGTGCCTGGAGTGTACGTAGGGGGAACACTGAAGCTTTCTTT.

This clonotype has a count of ten or more. The chain carries TRBV28 and TRBJ1-1, with D perhaps TRBD1 (6 bases). The germline V gene encodes CDR1 MDHEN and CDR2 SYDVKM. V was shortened by 5 bases and J by 1 base, with 14 bases between the two germline ends. The length of the CDR3 is 15 residues. This chain's CDR3 is CASSPLQGANTEAFF. Here the CDR3 DNA reads TGTGCCAGCAGTCCCCTACAGGGAGCGAACACTGAAGCTTTCTTT.

This clonotype has ten or more counts. The chain combines TRBV4-1 with TRBJ2-7, with no clear D. V lost 2 bases to trimming and J lost 3 bases, with 8 bases between them. The germline V gene has CDR1 MGHRA and CDR2 YSYEKL. The CDR3 runs 13 residues. CDR3 nucleotide sequence: TGCGCCAGCAGCCAACTTGCTAGCTACGAGCAGTACTTC. Its protein is CASSQLASYEQYF.

This clonotype was observed at least ten times. The V and J genes are TRBV7-2 and TRBJ2-2; perhaps TRBD1 as D (7 bases). The V gene's germline CDR1 is SGHTA and CDR2 FQGNSA. The germline V and J ends were trimmed by 0 bases and 5 bases, with 13 bases remaining between them. CDR3 size: 16 residues. CDR3 nucleotide sequence: TGTGCCAGCAGCTTAGCGCACGCAGGGGGGACCGGGGAGCTGTTTTTT. Amino acid sequence: CASSLAHAGGTGELFF. The entire variable domain, with the rest obtained from reference TRBV7-2 and TRBJ2-2, is as follows: GAGVSQSPSNKVTEKGKDVELRCDPISGHTALYWYRQSLGQGLEFLIYFQGNSAPDKSGLPSDRFSAERTGGSVSTLTIQRTQQEDSAVYLCASSLAHAGGTGELFFGEGSRLTVL.

Comment on this clonotype: One junction end does not reproduce the germline sequence, and a read error may be involved. The V gene is TRBV5-1, the J gene TRBJ2-2; D perhaps matches TRBD1 (6 bases). CDR1 is SGHRS, CDR2 YFSETQ, per germline. The CDR3 is 13 residues long. The CDR3 protein is CASSLGDTGELSF. In nucleotides, the CDR3 is TGCGCCAGCAGCTTGGGGGACACCGGGGAGCTGTCTTTT. The whole variable domain, remainder taken from reference TRBV5-1 and TRBJ2-2, is KAGVTQTPRYLIKTRGQQVTLSCSPISGHRSVSWYQQTPGQGLQFLFEYFSETQRNKGNFPGRFSGRQFSNSRSEMNVSTLELGDSALYLCASSLGDTGELSFGEGSRLTVL.

This clonotype was picked up many times. V usage is TRBV28 and J usage is TRBJ2-7, with TRBD1 identical over 11 bases. CDR1 and CDR2 (germline): MDHEN, SYDVKM. The CDR3 spans 15 residues. The ends lost 4 bases at V and 7 bases at J; junction bases unmatched: 9. The CDR3 region has the DNA TGTGCCAGCAGTTCAGGGACAGGGGGTTCTCGGGAGCAGTACTTC. This encodes CASSSGTGGSREQYF.

This clonotype has at least ten counts. The chain recombines TRBV6-5 with TRBJ2-7, with D maybe TRBD1 (6 bases). The germline V and J ends were trimmed by 1 base and 1 base, with 11 bases remaining between them. CDR1 MNHEY and CDR2 SVGAGI come from the germline V gene. The length of the CDR3 is 15 residues. Written as DNA, the CDR3 is TGTGCCAGCAGTTACTTCCCGGGACAATCCTACGAGCAGTACTTC. This codes for CASSYFPGQSYEQYF.

On this clonotype itself: A read error is possible here, since a much larger clone lies one base away. The V gene is TRBV28, the J gene TRBJ2-5; TRBD2 might be the D (5 bases). CDR3 length: 17 amino acids. Germline values: CDR1 MDHEN, CDR2 SYDVKM. The V and J ends lost 1 base and 7 bases respectively, with 22 bases between them. In DNA form, the CDR3 reads TGTGCCAGCAGTTTATCCCCCCGGGGAGACATCAGAGGGACCCAGTACTTC. Translating it yields CASSLSPRGDIRGTQYF.

The chain recombines TRBV6-5 with TRBJ2-1, with TRBD2 matching over 16 bases. The germline gives CDR1 MNHEY, CDR2 SVGAGI. This CDR3 region has 18 residues. V shed 2 bases and J 1 base; nucleotides not matched to a gene: 2. The CDR3 region has the DNA TGTGCCAGCAGTTACAGGGGACTAGCGGGAGGGTCCTACAATGAGCAGTTCTTC. Its translation is CASSYRGLAGGSYNEQFF.

Ten or more counts support this clonotype. The CDR3 DNA is TGTGCCAGCACCCTTCCTACCCCCCCAGGGGGCGGTGAGCAGTTCTTC. Amino acids: CASTLPTPPGGGEQFF. V is TRBV28 and J is TRBJ2-1; 8 nucleotides align to TRBD1. Germline CDR1 MDHEN, CDR2 SYDVKM. This CDR3 comprises 16 residues. The J segment lost 9 bases and the V segment lost 7 bases, leaving 17 bases of the junction unmatched.

This clonotype was seen more than once but under ten times. V usage is TRBV18 and J usage is TRBJ2-7, with 10 bases fitting TRBD1. Germline V gives CDR1 KGHSH, CDR2 LQKENI. The J segment lost 4 bases and the V segment lost 1 base, leaving 10 bases of the junction unmatched. This CDR3 is built from 17 residues. This CDR3 is CASSPLMRGTGVYEQYF. The CDR3 DNA sequence: TGTGCCAGCTCACCACTCATGCGAGGGACAGGGGTTTACGAGCAGTACTTC.

The J gene is TRBJ2-3, the V gene TRBV12-3 or TRBV12-4; D perhaps matches TRBD1 (6 bases). V was cut by 8 bases and J by 3 bases, with 30 bases left in between. The CDR3 length is 19 residues. The CDR3 loop reads CASSPLTRSQGQATDTQYF. DNA of the CDR3: TGTGCCAGCTCACCCCTAACGAGGTCACAGGGTCAAGCTACAGATACGCAGTATTTT.

This clonotype came up many times. V gene TRBV9 combines with J gene TRBJ2-6; 9 bases align to TRBD1. The junction had 6 bases not matched to a gene; V was cut back by 2 bases and J by 3 bases. Per germline, CDR1 SGDLS and CDR2 YYNGEE. The CDR3 extends over 17 amino acids. The DNA for the CDR3 is TGTGCCAGCAGCGTCAACAGGGGGCTAAATGGGGCCAACGTCCTGACTTTC. Protein: CASSVNRGLNGANVLTF.